This T cell receptor (beta chain) was sequenced during a study of chemoradiotherapy in HPV16-positive cancers. Over chemoradiotherapy, repertoires were sampled more than once. Between the trimmed V and J ends, which lost 3 bases and 5 bases, there was a span of 16 bases. Per the germline V gene, CDR1 is SEHNR and CDR2 is FQNEAQ (reference sequence). CDR3 length: 15 amino acids. Repertoires were generated with immunoSEQ multiplex PCR, while TCRdb's copy carries only in-frame clones and drops some. The sample holds about 23,000 clones, 70% to 90% seen once. The receptor comes from a human donor with HPV-associated anogenital cancer. This chain uses TRBV7-9 with TRBJ2-5; D possibly uses TRBD1 or TRBD2 (5 bases each). Specimen: blood, collected from a patient who underwent chemoradiotherapy. The CDR3 protein is CASSFGDPKGETQYF. The CDR3 nucleotides read TGTGCCAGCAGCTTCGGGGACCCTAAGGGGGAGACCCAGTACTTC.